Shown below are 24 T cell receptor beta chains from a single sample sequenced in a study of CD8 T cells in ankylosing spondylitis. General study results and limits: A TCR beta motif of about eight highly homologous variants appeared characteristic of ankylosing spondylitis blood.

From the 5' RACE reads, TCRdb called clonotypes with MiXCR, one entry per CDR3 protein. This table has approximately 300,000 distinct CDR3 sequences, roughly 8% appearing once. Their recognized antigens are unknown. Material for sequencing was blood, either unsorted or a sorted T cell fraction (not recorded which). The receptors derive from a male donor with ankylosing spondylitis.

This clonotype has ten or more counts. CDR3 bases: TGTGCCAGCAGCTCGGACCCGGACCGTCGGGCCACTGAAGCTTTCTTT. It encodes CASSSDPDRRATEAFF. The rearrangement uses TRBV11-2 and TRBJ1-1, with D uncertain. Germline V gene sequence: CDR1 SGHAT, CDR2 FQNNGV. V was shortened by 4 bases and J by 4 bases, with 19 bases between the two germline ends. CDR3 length equals 16 residues.

This clonotype was observed a few times. The chain is built from TRBV5-1 and TRBJ2-1; 9 nucleotides match TRBD1. The CDR3 runs 14 residues. V trimming: 4 bases; J trimming: 7 bases; junction bases outside the gene matches: 6. Germline-derived CDR1 and CDR2 are SGHRS and YFSETQ. CDR3 sequence reads: CASSIGQGLNEQFF. The CDR3 DNA is TGCGCCAGCAGCATAGGACAGGGGTTAAATGAGCAGTTCTTC.

The table lists this clonotype with many counts. This chain connects TRBV20-1 to TRBJ2-7; a weak D match, TRBD2 (5 bases). Germline loops: CDR1 DFQATT, CDR2 SNEGSKA (reference sequence). CDR3 length: 15 residues. V gave up 0 bases and J gave up 0 bases, with 12 bases separating them. CDR3 in amino acids: CSARDLALSSYEQYF. The DNA of the CDR3 is TGCAGTGCTAGAGATTTAGCGCTGAGCTCCTACGAGCAGTACTTC.

In DNA, the CDR3 is TGTGCCAGCAGCTTCCTAGCGGGAGGGGTGAACACCGGGGAGCTGTTTTTT. Translated: CASSFLAGGVNTGELFF. The genes are TRBV7-9 and TRBJ2-2, with 12 bases identical to TRBD2. In germline, CDR1 is SEHNR, CDR2 FQNEAQ (reference sequence). This CDR3 has 17 residues. Germline trimming cut 3 bases from V and 1 base from J; bases unmatched to any gene: 3.

In this sample, this clonotype turned up a few times. V is TRBV7-3 and J is TRBJ2-2; weak D call: TRBD2 (6 bases). Germline CDR1 reads SGHTA; CDR2 reads FQGTGA. V was shortened by 0 bases and J by 3 bases, with 14 bases between the two germline ends. CDR3 size: 17 residues. CDR3 DNA: TGTGCCAGCAGCTTAACGGCTATTAGCGGACACACCGGGGAGCTGTTTTTT. It encodes CASSLTAISGHTGELFF.

This clonotype was seen a handful of times. The chain employs TRBV12-3 or TRBV12-4 and TRBJ1-1; D not certain. This CDR3 region has 12 residues. The V end was cut by 3 bases, the J end by 11 bases, with 13 bases between. The chain's CDR3 is CASSFGLGEAFF. DNA of the CDR3: TGTGCCAGCAGTTTCGGTTTAGGCGAGGCTTTCTTT.

There are many counts of this clonotype. V gene TRBV7-9 combines with J gene TRBJ2-7; no firm D call. The CDR3 is 13 residues long. Germline loops: CDR1 SEHNR, CDR2 FQNEAQ (reference sequence). V lost 1 base, J lost 3 bases, and 7 bases lay in between. The CDR3 bases are TGTGCCAGCAGCTTAGGCCTCGACTACGAGCAGTACTTC. This codes for CASSLGLDYEQYF.

The chain uses TRBV12-3 or TRBV12-4 and TRBJ2-7; D unclear. This CDR3 region has 15 residues. V gave up 5 bases and J gave up 6 bases, with 20 bases separating them. CDR3 sequence: CASSPTRPSWGEQYF. For the CDR3, the DNA is TGTGCCAGCAGTCCAACACGACCGAGTTGGGGCGAGCAGTACTTC.

This clonotype was detected only a few times. The genes are TRBV7-9 and TRBJ2-2, with a possible D match to TRBD2 (6 bases). The CDR3 is 15 amino acids. V lost 4 bases to trimming and J lost 8 bases, with 17 bases between them. Germline assignment: CDR1 SEHNR and CDR2 FQNEAQ (reference sequence). The CDR3 protein is CASSYPRGMLGELFF. DNA of the CDR3: TGTGCCAGCAGCTACCCTCGCGGGATGTTGGGGGAGCTGTTTTTT.

This clonotype was observed at least ten times. The rearrangement links TRBV5-1 to TRBJ2-3; a weak D match, TRBD2 (5 bases). The V end was cut by 3 bases, the J end by 2 bases, with 10 bases between. CDR3 length: 14 residues. The germline V gene has CDR1 SGHRS and CDR2 YFSETQ. The CDR3 coding sequence is TGCGCCAGCAGCTGGAGCGGCTTCACAGATACGCAGTATTTT. Its protein product is CASSWSGFTDTQYF.

This clonotype was detected only a few times. The chain uses TRBV12-3 or TRBV12-4 and TRBJ1-2, with D perhaps matching TRBD1 (5 bases). V was cut by 1 base and J by 14 bases, with 17 bases left in between. This CDR3 has 13 amino acids. The CDR3 loop is CASSLVLARERTF. In DNA, the CDR3 is TGTGCCAGCAGTTTAGTCCTTGCCAGGGAGCGAACCTTC.

This chain links TRBV6-2 or TRBV6-3 with TRBJ2-1; 11 nucleotides match TRBD2. This CDR3 is built from 17 residues. V shed 2 bases and J 4 bases; nucleotides not matched to a gene: 7. Germline CDR1 MNHEY, CDR2 SVGEGT. CDR3 sequence: CASSYLELAGAYNEQFF. As DNA, the CDR3 is TGTGCCAGCAGTTACCTGGAACTAGCGGGAGCGTACAATGAGCAGTTCTTC.

This clonotype turned up a few times. The J gene is TRBJ2-4, the V gene TRBV2, with TRBD2 identical over 9 bases. J lost 6 bases, V lost 4 bases, and 13 bases had no gene match. From germline, CDR1 is SNHLY and CDR2 FYNNEI. The CDR3 has 17 amino acids. This CDR3 reads CASSASGGRAGLNIQYF. CDR3 DNA: TGTGCCAGCAGTGCCTCGGGCGGGAGGGCCGGTTTAAACATTCAGTACTTC.

The J gene is TRBJ2-3, the V gene TRBV27; 8 bases map to TRBD1. Germline values: CDR1 MNHEY, CDR2 SMNVEV (reference sequence). This CDR3 has 12 amino acids. The trim removed 11 bases at V and 6 bases at J, leaving 7 bases unmatched. DNA of the CDR3: TGTGCCGTCAGGGGGCCCCCCGATACGCAGTATTTT. It translates to CAVRGPPDTQYF.

This chain connects TRBV6-2 or TRBV6-3 to TRBJ1-5; tentative D call: TRBD1 (5 bases). Trimming left V 3 bases short and J 6 bases short, with 12 bases between. This CDR3 has 14 residues. Germline values: CDR1 MNHEY, CDR2 SVGEGT. DNA for the CDR3: TGTGCCAGCAGTTATTCGGGGGTGGGTCAGCCCCAGCATTTT. It translates to CASSYSGVGQPQHF.

This clonotype has a count of ten or more. This sequence joins TRBV4-3 and TRBJ2-3; TRBD2 aligns across 15 bases. This CDR3 is 17 amino acids long. V lost 4 bases, J lost 4 bases, and 6 bases stayed unmatched. Germline V gene sequence: CDR1 LGHNA, CDR2 YSLEER. CDR3 DNA sequence: TGCGCCAGCAGCCCTTACGGGACTAGCGGGGGGTCAGATACGCAGTATTTT. Translating gives CASSPYGTSGGSDTQYF.

This clonotype was observed a few times. The V gene is TRBV6-5, the J gene TRBJ2-3, with D possibly being TRBD2 (6 bases). Germline CDR1 and CDR2: MNHEY and SVGAGI. The V and J ends lost 0 bases and 3 bases respectively, with 13 bases between them. The CDR3 is 16 residues long. In DNA form, the CDR3 reads TGTGCCAGCAGTTACTCTCGGGTGGGGGGAACAGATACGCAGTATTTT. It translates to CASSYSRVGGTDTQYF.

The chain links TRBV6-1 to TRBJ2-2, with D uncertain. The germline CDR1 and CDR2 sequences are MNHNS and SASEGT. The CDR3 totals 16 residues. V was pared by 6 bases and J by 4 bases, with 18 bases between. CDR3 in DNA: TGTGCCAGCAGCCCTGGACCGAATAGAGTCACCGGGGAGCTGTTTTTT. Its protein product is CASSPGPNRVTGELFF.

This clonotype was recorded at least ten times. The chain links TRBV20-1 to TRBJ2-1; D call uncertain. The germline CDR1 and CDR2 sequences are DFQATT and SNEGSKA (reference sequence). With 3 bases removed from V and 10 bases from J, the gap between germline ends came to 7 bases. The CDR3 is made up of 10 amino acids. For the CDR3, the DNA is TGCAGTGCTAGTGGAGTGGAGCAGTTCTTC. Amino acids: CSASGVEQFF.

The CDR3 DNA is TGCGCCAGCAGCTTGGAGGGTCTAGCGGGAGTGGAGACCCAGTACTTC. This translates into CASSLEGLAGVETQYF. The genes are TRBV5-1 and TRBJ2-5, with 10 bases identical to TRBD2. With 0 bases clipped from V and 5 bases from J, the junction kept 7 bases outside the gene matches. The CDR3 has 16 amino acids. Germline lookup yields CDR1 SGHRS and CDR2 YFSETQ.

The rearrangement joins TRBV25-1 to TRBJ1-1; D uncertain. The length of the CDR3 is 13 residues. V lost 5 bases and J lost 1, with 8 bases in between. The germline V gene has CDR1 MGHDK and CDR2 SYGVNS. DNA of the CDR3: TGTGCCAGCAGTTCCGGGTGGAACACTGAAGCTTTCTTT. Translating gives CASSSGWNTEAFF.

This clonotype came up a few times. J is TRBJ1-2 and V is TRBV27; 10 bases map to TRBD1. CDR1 is MNHEY and CDR2 is SMNVEV in the germline V gene (reference sequence). CDR3 size: 19 residues. Unmatched junction bases numbered 16, after V lost 6 bases and J lost 0 bases. CDR3 residues: CASSTAFRDRGGANYGYTF. The DNA for the CDR3 is TGTGCCAGCAGCACCGCTTTCCGGGACAGGGGCGGAGCTAACTATGGCTACACCTTC.

The sample holds many counts of this clonotype. CDR3 sequence reads: CSVGGVGTAPTEQYF. The CDR3 DNA reads as TGCAGCGTTGGTGGGGTCGGGACAGCTCCTACCGAGCAGTACTTC. The chain uses TRBV29-1 and TRBJ2-7; 7 nucleotides align to TRBD1. Germline V gives CDR1 SQVTM, CDR2 ANQGSEA. V trimming: 4 bases; J trimming: 6 bases; junction bases outside the gene matches: 15. The CDR3 runs to 15 residues.

The chain recombines TRBV7-9 with TRBJ2-7; D remains ambiguous. The length of the CDR3 is 14 residues. The germline CDR1 and CDR2 sequences are SEHNR and FQNEAQ (reference sequence). V was trimmed by 0 bases and J by 2 bases, leaving 8 bases between them. The DNA of the CDR3 is TGTGCCAGCAGCTTAGCAGGGATCGCCTACGAGCAGTACTTC. It translates to CASSLAGIAYEQYF.